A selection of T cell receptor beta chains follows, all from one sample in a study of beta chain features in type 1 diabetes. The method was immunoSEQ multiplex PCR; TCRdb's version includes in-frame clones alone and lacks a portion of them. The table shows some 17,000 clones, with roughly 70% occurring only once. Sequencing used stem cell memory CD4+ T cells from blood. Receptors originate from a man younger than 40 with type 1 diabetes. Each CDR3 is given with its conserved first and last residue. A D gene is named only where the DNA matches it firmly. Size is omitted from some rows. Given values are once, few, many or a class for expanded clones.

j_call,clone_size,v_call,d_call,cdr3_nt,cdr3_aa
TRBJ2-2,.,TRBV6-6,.,TGTGCCAGCGAGGAGGGAAACACCGGGGAGCTGTTTTTT,CASEEGNTGELFF
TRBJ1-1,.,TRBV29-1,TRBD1,TGCAGCGTCTCAGGGGGTTGGGACACTGAAGCTTTCTTT,CSVSGGWDTEAFF
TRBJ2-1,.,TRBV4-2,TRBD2,TGTGCCAGCAGCCAGGGACTAGCGGCCACCTACAATGAGCAGTTCTTC,CASSQGLAATYNEQFF
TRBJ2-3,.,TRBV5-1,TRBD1,TGCGCCAGCAGCTTGGGACAGGGGGCAGCAGATACGCAGTATTTT,CASSLGQGAADTQYF
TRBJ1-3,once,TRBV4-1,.,TGCGCCAGCAGCCAAGATCCGAGGCTAGAGGGAAACACCATATATTTT,CASSQDPRLEGNTIYF
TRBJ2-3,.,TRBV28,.,TGTGCCAGCCAACCCGCCCACAGGGCCGATACGCAGTATTTT,CASQPAHRADTQYF
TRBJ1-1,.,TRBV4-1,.,TGCGCCAGCAGCCAAGACGTGACAGACACTGAAGCTTTCTTT,CASSQDVTDTEAFF
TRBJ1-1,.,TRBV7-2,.,TGTGCCAGCAGCTTCCGGGAGACTGAAGCTTTCTTT,CASSFRETEAFF
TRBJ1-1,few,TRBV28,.,TGTGCCAGCAGTAGGAGAATTGAAGCTTTCTTT,CASSRRIEAFF
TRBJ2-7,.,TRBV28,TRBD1,TGTGCCAGCAGTTCCCCGACAGGGGACCCCTACGAGCAGTACTTC,CASSSPTGDPYEQYF
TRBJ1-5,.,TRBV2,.,TGTGCCAGCAGTGATCGCGAAAGCACCCAGCATTTT,CASSDRESTQHF
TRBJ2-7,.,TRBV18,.,TGTGCCAGCTCACCATTTGGAGATTACGAGCAGTACTTC,CASSPFGDYEQYF
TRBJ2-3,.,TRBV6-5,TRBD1,TGTGCCAGCAGTTACTCCCAGGGGGGCACAGATACGCAGTATTTT,CASSYSQGGTDTQYF
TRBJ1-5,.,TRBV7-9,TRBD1,TGTGCCAGCAGCTTACAGGGGGGACAGCCCCAGCATTTT,CASSLQGGQPQHF
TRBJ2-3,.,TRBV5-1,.,TGCGCCAGCAGCTTGACGGGGACAGATACGCAGTATTTT,CASSLTGTDTQYF
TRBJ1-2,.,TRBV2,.,TGTGCCAGCACCTCGCGGGGCGATGGCTACACCTTC,CASTSRGDGYTF
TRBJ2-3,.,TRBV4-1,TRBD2,TGCGCCAGCAGCCAAGATAGGGTACGGTCGGGGACTAGTCTTCTCCAGGATACGCAGTATTTT,CASSQDRVRSGTSLLQDTQYF
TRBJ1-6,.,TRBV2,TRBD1,TGTGCCAGCAGTGAGGACAGGTCACCCCTCCACTTT,CASSEDRSPLHF
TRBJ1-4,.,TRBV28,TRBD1,TGTGCCAGCAAGGCAGGGGGCGAATTTCTGTTTTTT,CASKAGGEFLFF
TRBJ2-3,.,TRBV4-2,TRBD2,TGTGCCAGCAGCCCCCGGACTAGTGCTACAGAAACGCAGTATTTT,CASSPRTSATETQYF
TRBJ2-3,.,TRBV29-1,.,TGCAGCGTTAAGTCTACCACAGATACGCAGTATTTT,CSVKSTTDTQYF
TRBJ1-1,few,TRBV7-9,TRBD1,TGTGCCAGCAGCTTTACAGGGACAGGCACTGAAGCTTTCTTT,CASSFTGTGTEAFF
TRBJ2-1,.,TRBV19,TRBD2,TGTGCCAGTAGTCCCAGGACTAGCGGGACCTTGGGGGAGCAGTTCTTC,CASSPRTSGTLGEQFF
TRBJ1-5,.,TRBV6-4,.,TGTGCCAGCATCCCGGGAAGGGATCAGCCCCAGCATTTT,CASIPGRDQPQHF
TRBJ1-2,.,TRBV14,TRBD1,TGTGCCAGCAGCCACCCTAACCCGGGACAGGATCCCTATGGCTACACCTTC,CASSHPNPGQDPYGYTF
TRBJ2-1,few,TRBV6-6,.,TGTGCCAGCAGCCTCCATGGAACTAGCAATGAGCAGTTCTTC,CASSLHGTSNEQFF
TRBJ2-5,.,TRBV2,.,TGTGCCAGCAAGGCAGGGCCGAAGGAGACCCAGTACTTC,CASKAGPKETQYF
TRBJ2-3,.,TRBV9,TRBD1,TGTGCCAGCAGCGTAGGTCTTGGGACAGGGAGCACAGATACGCAGTATTTT,CASSVGLGTGSTDTQYF
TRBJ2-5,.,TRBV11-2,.,TGTGCCAGCAGCTTAGATAGTTGGGGGGTTCAAGAGACCCAGTACTTC,CASSLDSWGVQETQYF
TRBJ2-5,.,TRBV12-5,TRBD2,TGTGCTAGTGGTGGAGAAGCGGGGGCCATTGAGACCCAGTACTTC,CASGGEAGAIETQYF
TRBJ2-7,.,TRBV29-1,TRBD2,TGCAGCGTTGGCGGGGGGTACTCTACGGGCGAGCAGTACTTC,CSVGGGYSTGEQYF
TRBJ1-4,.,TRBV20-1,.,TGCAGTGCTAGGGCCGATGGAAAACTGTTTTTT,CSARADGKLFF
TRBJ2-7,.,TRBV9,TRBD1,TGTGCCAGCAGCGGGGGACAGGTTCACGAGCAGTACTTC,CASSGGQVHEQYF
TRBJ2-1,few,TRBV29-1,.,TGCAGCGTCCAGGGGGGACTGGGCAATGAGCAGTTCTTC,CSVQGGLGNEQFF
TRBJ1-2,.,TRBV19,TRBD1,TGTGCCAGTTCACAGGGGCCCCGGGGCTATGGCTACACCTTC,CASSQGPRGYGYTF
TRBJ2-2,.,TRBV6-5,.,TGTGCCAGCAGTTACTCGCCCCAGGGCGACACCGGGGAGCTGTTTTTT,CASSYSPQGDTGELFF
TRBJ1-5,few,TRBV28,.,TGTGCCAGCAGTGGACAGTTTAGCAATCAGCCCCAGCATTTT,CASSGQFSNQPQHF
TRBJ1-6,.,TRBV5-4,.,TGTGCCAGCAGGTCGAACCCGCAGGGGACTTCACCCCTCCACTTT,CASRSNPQGTSPLHF
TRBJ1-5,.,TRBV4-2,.,TGTGCCAGCAGTAAGGAGGTTCGTGGGGGCGCGGGTGGGCCCCAGCATTTT,CASSKEVRGGAGGPQHF
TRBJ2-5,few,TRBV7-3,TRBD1,TGTGCCAGCAGCTCGGACAGGCAAGAGACCCAGTACTTC,CASSSDRQETQYF
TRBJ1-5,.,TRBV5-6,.,TGTGCCAGCAGCTCGGGGGTGGGCACCCTCAATCAGCCCCAGCATTTT,CASSSGVGTLNQPQHF
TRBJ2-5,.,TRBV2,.,TGTGCCAGCAGTCAGGACAAAGAGACCCAGTACTTC,CASSQDKETQYF
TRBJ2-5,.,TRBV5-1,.,TGCGCCAGCAGCTTGGGGATGGGTGCCCCGGGTTACGAGACCCAGTACTTC,CASSLGMGAPGYETQYF
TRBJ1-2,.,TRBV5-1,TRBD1,TGCGCCAGCAGCGGATCGACAGGGGGGGCCTATGGCTACACCTTC,CASSGSTGGAYGYTF
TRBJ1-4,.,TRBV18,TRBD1,TGTGCCAGCTCACTCCAGGGGGCGACTGAAAAACTGTTTTTT,CASSLQGATEKLFF
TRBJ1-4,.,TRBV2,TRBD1,TGTGCCAGGAGGACAGGGGAAGAAAAACTGTTTTTT,CARRTGEEKLFF
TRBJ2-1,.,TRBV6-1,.,TGTGCCAGCAGTGCGAGTCGTTCCGACAATGAGCAGTTCTTC,CASSASRSDNEQFF
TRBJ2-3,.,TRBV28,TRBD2,TGTGCCAGCAGTTCCCGACTAGCGGGGGGGAGATACGCGCAGTATTTT,CASSSRLAGGRYAQYF
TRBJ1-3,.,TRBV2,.,TGTGCCAGCAGTGCCCAGGGTAGCCCTGGAAACACCATATATTTT,CASSAQGSPGNTIYF
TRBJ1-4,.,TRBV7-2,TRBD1,TGTGCCAGCAGCCCCCAGACAGGGACTAATGAAAAACTGTTTTTT,CASSPQTGTNEKLFF
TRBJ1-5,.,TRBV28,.,TGTGCCAGCAGTTTATATATCGTTCAGCCCCAGCATTTT,CASSLYIVQPQHF
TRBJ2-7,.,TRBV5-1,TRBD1,TGCGCCAGCAGCTTGGTTGAGGGGGCAGGTGAGCAGTACTTC,CASSLVEGAGEQYF
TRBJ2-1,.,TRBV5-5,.,TGTGCCAGCAGCTTTAGGCAGGGATCCCTGGGGAATGAGCAGTTCTTC,CASSFRQGSLGNEQFF
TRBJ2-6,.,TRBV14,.,TGTGCCAGCAGCCAACCTACCAGCGCCGGGGCCAACGTCCTGACTTTC,CASSQPTSAGANVLTF
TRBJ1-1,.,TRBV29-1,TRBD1,TGCAACTTCATTAGGGGACAGGATGGTAAAGCTTTCTTT,CNFIRGQDGKAFF
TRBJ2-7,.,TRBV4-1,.,TGCGCCAGCAGCCATCCCGGGTCCCCGGTCTACGAGCAGTACTTC,CASSHPGSPVYEQYF
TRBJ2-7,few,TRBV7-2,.,TGTGCCAGCAGCCCCTACGGGGCCTACGAGCAGTACTTC,CASSPYGAYEQYF
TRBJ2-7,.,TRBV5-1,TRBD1,TGCGCCAGCAGCCCGACAGGGAGCTACGAGCAGTACTTC,CASSPTGSYEQYF
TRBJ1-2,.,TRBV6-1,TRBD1,TGTGCCAGCAGTGAAGTGGGTCCTCAGGGAGGGACAGGTTATGGCTACACCTTC,CASSEVGPQGGTGYGYTF
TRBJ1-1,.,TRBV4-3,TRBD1,TGCGCCAGCAGCCAATCTGGAACAGGACAGGGCGGTACTGAAGCTTTCTTT,CASSQSGTGQGGTEAFF